This T cell receptor (beta chain) was observed in a study of cytomegalovirus exposure and HLA in healthy donors. The wider study: Unique TCR beta sequences numbering approximately 100 million came from around 180 million T cells in an earlier analysis.

Trimming took 0 bases from V and 6 from J; bases not matched to a gene: 4. The CDR3 is 16 amino acids. Per the germline V gene, CDR1 is SGHRS and CDR2 is YFSETQ. Study results and caveats: Most subjects' HLA-A and HLA-B alleles were reportedly predicted from TCR beta sequences.

The PCR had 60 Vbeta and 13 Jbeta primers. This table comes from immunoSEQ multiplex PCR, and its TCRdb copy is limited to in-frame clones, with some not included. This sample carries about 180,000 clones, more than 75% of them seen once, and the ten largest clones take 2% to 2.5%. Remarks on this clone: The antigen is undetermined.

This chain connects TRBV5-1 to TRBJ1-6; 9 nucleotides match TRBD1. What was sequenced was PBMCs. The receptor comes from a woman in her twenties or thirties in good health and CMV-seropositive. In nucleotides, the CDR3 is TGCGCCAGCAGCTTGGTTGGACAGGGGCTTAATTCACCCCTCCACTTT. Translating it yields CASSLVGQGLNSPLHF.